Listed below are T cell receptor beta chains from one sample, sequenced in a study of T cells in Graves' hyperthyroidism and ophthalmopathy. TCRdb used MiXCR to reprocess the multiplex PCR reads, holding one entry per CDR3 protein. Of hundreds of thousands of distinct CDR3 sequences in the sample, 14% are singletons; the top ten hold more than 11%. The sequenced sample consisted of blood. These receptors were taken from a woman between 40 and 50 years old with Graves' hyperthyroidism. The CDR3 runs from the conserved cysteine through the conserved F or W. The D gene is left open where the match is weak. Where a row states a size, it is once, few, many or the class of an expanded clone; other rows omit it.

clone_size | d_call | j_call | v_call | cdr3_nt | cdr3_aa
many | NA | TRBJ2-3 | TRBV5-1 | TGCGCCAGCAGCACGGACAGCACAGATACGCAGTATTTT | CASSTDSTDTQYF
many | NA | TRBJ1-4 | TRBV3-1 | TGTGCCAGCAGCCAGCAGGGTTCAACTAATGAAAAACTGTTTTTT | CASSQQGSTNEKLFF
few | NA | TRBJ1-2 | TRBV4-1 | TGCGCCAGCAGCCAAGGGTACAGCTCGAACTATGGCTACACCTTC | CASSQGYSSNYGYTF
many | TRBD1 | TRBJ2-7 | TRBV4-1 | TGCGCCAGCAGCCAAGCAGGGGGGACAGGGAACTACGAGCAGTACTTC | CASSQAGGTGNYEQYF
few | NA | TRBJ2-7 | TRBV10-3 | TGTGCCATCAGTGAGTATTCCTACGAGCAGTACTTC | CAISEYSYEQYF
once | NA | TRBJ2-7 | TRBV27 | TGTGCCAGCAGTTTATCCCAACTGGGGGTCAACGAGCAGTACTTC | CASSLSQLGVNEQYF
few | NA | TRBJ1-6 | TRBV7-9 | TGTGCCAGCAGCTTTCGGGTCCCGGCGGATTCACCCCTCCACTTT | CASSFRVPADSPLHF
many | NA | TRBJ2-5 | TRBV27 | TGTGCCAGCAGTTTAGGGCGCTTCCGGCAAGAGACCCAGTACTTC | CASSLGRFRQETQYF
few | NA | TRBJ1-5 | TRBV6-1 | TGTGCCAGCACCCCGGACTGGTATCAGCCCCAGCATTTT | CASTPDWYQPQHF
many | TRBD1 | TRBJ1-1 | TRBV28 | TGTGCCAGCAGCTCCGGACAGGGGAGCGCTGAAGCTTTCTTT | CASSSGQGSAEAFF
few | NA | TRBJ1-5 | TRBV12-3/TRBV12-4 | TGTGCCAGCAGTTCTACTACAGGGCTTAGCAATCAGCCCCAGCATTTT | CASSSTTGLSNQPQHF
NA | NA | TRBJ1-2 | TRBV28 | TGTGCCAGCAGTACAACAGGGTTTAATGGTGGCTACACCTTC | CASSTTGFNGGYTF
once | NA | TRBJ2-4 | TRBV20-1 | TGCAGTGCTCGGGGACTCCTAGCCAAAAACATTCAGTACTTC | CSARGLLAKNIQYF
few | NA | TRBJ2-1 | TRBV9 | TGTGCCAGCAGCGTAGAACAGGAAACCTACAATGAGCAGTTCTTC | CASSVEQETYNEQFF
many | NA | TRBJ2-3 | TRBV7-9 | TGTGCCAGCAGCTTAGCGCAATCAGGGGGGTCAGATACGCAGTATTTT | CASSLAQSGGSDTQYF
many | TRBD1 | TRBJ2-7 | TRBV28 | TGTGCCAGCAGCTCCGGGACAGGGGTGGGCGAGCAGTACTTC | CASSSGTGVGEQYF
many | NA | TRBJ1-2 | TRBV28 | TGTGCCAGCAGTTTATCGGGGCAGGGGCGCTATGGCTACACCTTC | CASSLSGQGRYGYTF
NA | TRBD1 | TRBJ2-2 | TRBV10-3 | TGTGCCATCAGTGAGTCGCAGACAGGGGACACCGGGGAGCTGTTTTTT | CAISESQTGDTGELFF
NA | NA | TRBJ1-1 | TRBV16 | TGTGCCAGCAGCCAATCGAAACCAGACACTGAAGCTTTCTTT | CASSQSKPDTEAFF
many | NA | TRBJ1-2 | TRBV5-1 | TGCGCCAGCAGCTTCTTAGCTTGGGCAGATGGCTACACCTTC | CASSFLAWADGYTF
many | TRBD2 | TRBJ2-5 | TRBV28 | TGTGCCAGCAGTTTATCTTCGCGGGGGTGGAGCGGTGAGACCCAGTACTTC | CASSLSSRGWSGETQYF
many | NA | TRBJ2-3 | TRBV11-2 | TGTGCCAGCAGCTTAGCCTGGAGTAGCGGCACGGATACGCAGTATTTT | CASSLAWSSGTDTQYF
NA | TRBD1 | TRBJ1-2 | TRBV9 | TGTGCCAGCAGCGGGGGACAGGCAACTAACTATGGCTACACCTTC | CASSGGQATNYGYTF
many | NA | TRBJ2-2 | TRBV11-2 | TGTGCCAGCAGCCCTCTAGGTGGGACCGGGGAGCTGTTTTTT | CASSPLGGTGELFF
few | TRBD1 | TRBJ2-2 | TRBV18 | TGTGCCAGCTCACCACGGACAGGGAATCCCGGGGAGCTGTTTTTT | CASSPRTGNPGELFF